Below are 20 T cell receptor beta chains sequenced from a single sample in a study of T cell repertoires in cytomegalovirus infection. TCRdb called the reads again in MiXCR, with one record for every CDR3 protein. The sample lists just over 300,000 distinct CDR3 sequences, 15% to 20% occurring once. Material for sequencing was PBMCs. Every receptor here comes from a human donor in good health (CMV status not recorded). Some clones in this sample may be carry-over from other donors' samples.

This clonotype has more than one count but fewer than ten. The J gene is TRBJ1-2, the V gene TRBV7-2; perhaps TRBD1 as D (6 bases). This CDR3 spans 15 amino acids. Trimming shortened V by 4 bases and J by 4 bases, and 16 bases separated the two germline ends. Germline CDR1 is SGHTA and CDR2 is FQGNSA. The CDR3: CASSWNYRVGYGYTF. DNA for the CDR3: TGTGCCAGCAGCTGGAACTACAGGGTGGGCTATGGCTACACCTTC. Complete variable domain (other parts from reference TRBV7-2 and TRBJ1-2): GAGVSQSPSNKVTEKGKDVELRCDPISGHTALYWYRQSLGQGLEFLIYFQGNSAPDKSGLPSDRFSAERTGGSVSTLTIQRTQQEDSAVYLCASSWNYRVGYGYTFGSGTRLTVV.

The rearrangement joins TRBV29-1 to TRBJ2-7; 10 bases match TRBD2. The CDR3 is 12 residues long. The J segment lost 7 bases and the V segment lost 4 bases, leaving 4 bases of the junction unmatched. Germline V CDR1 and CDR2: SQVTM, ANQGSEA. In nucleotides, the CDR3 is TGCAGCGTTGGGACTAGCGGTGGAGAGCAGTACTTC. Protein product: CSVGTSGGEQYF.

The CDR3 bases are TGTGCCAGCAGTTACGGGGAGGCAGAGACCCAGTACTTC. Protein sequence: CASSYGEAETQYF. V usage is TRBV12-3 or TRBV12-4 and J usage is TRBJ2-5, with D possibly being TRBD2 (6 bases). Trimming pared 4 bases from V and 4 bases from J, leaving 10 bases between. This CDR3 has 13 amino acids.

In this sample, this clonotype turned up many times. The J gene is TRBJ2-7, the V gene TRBV7-9; TRBD1 matches 9 bases. The ends lost 2 bases at V and 3 bases at J; junction bases unmatched: 5. The germline V gene has CDR1 SEHNR and CDR2 FQNEAQ (reference sequence). The CDR3 has 15 residues. This CDR3 is CASSLTGGSYYEQYF. For the CDR3, the DNA is TGTGCCAGCAGCTTAACAGGGGGCAGTTACTACGAGCAGTACTTC.

This clonotype was picked up many times. V and J are TRBV4-2 and TRBJ1-1, with D possibly TRBD1 on 5 matching bases. With 0 bases removed from V and 6 bases from J, the gap between germline ends came to 8 bases. Germline CDR1 reads LGHNA; CDR2 reads YNFKEQ. The CDR3 totals 13 residues. As DNA, the CDR3 is TGTGCCAGCAGCCAAGAGGCAGGGTCTGAAGCTTTCTTT. Translated: CASSQEAGSEAFF.

This chain joins TRBV20-1 and TRBJ2-7; D is perhaps TRBD2 (6 bases). V lost 4 bases, J lost 4 bases, and 14 bases lay in between. The CDR3 covers 13 residues. The V gene's germline CDR1 is DFQATT and CDR2 SNEGSKA (reference sequence). This CDR3 reads CSATGPGRYEQYF. CDR3 nucleotides: TGCAGTGCTACTGGTCCGGGGAGGTACGAGCAGTACTTC.

CDR3 loop: CASRGTGGITDTEAFF. Written as DNA, the CDR3 is TGTGCCAGCCGCGGGACAGGGGGCATAACGGACACTGAAGCTTTCTTT. V gene TRBV6-5 combines with J gene TRBJ1-1, with 12 bases fitting TRBD1. Germline V CDR1 and CDR2: MNHEY, SVGAGI. The CDR3 loop spans 16 amino acids. V dropped 8 bases and J dropped 3; count of bases not matched to a gene: 10.

Many counts were recorded for this clonotype. The CDR3 nucleotides read TGTGCCAGCAGCGGGACAGGGGGCTGGAGGGAGACCCAGTACTTC. It specifies CASSGTGGWRETQYF. The V and J genes are TRBV7-2 and TRBJ2-5, with 12 bases aligning to TRBD1. Germline V gene lookup returns CDR1 SGHTA and CDR2 FQGNSA. Losses at the gene ends were 5 bases for V and 5 bases for J; bases not matched to a gene: 6. This CDR3 comprises 15 residues.

The J gene is TRBJ2-3, the V gene TRBV5-1, with D maybe TRBD2 (6 bases). This CDR3 is 14 amino acids long. Germline-derived CDR1 and CDR2 are SGHRS and YFSETQ. The V end was cut by 7 bases, the J end by 10 bases, with 22 bases between. DNA for the CDR3: TGCGCCAGCCGCATCGACTATACGGGACTCTCGCAGTATTTT. It is translated as CASRIDYTGLSQYF.

This clonotype came up many times. The rearrangement links TRBV5-1 to TRBJ1-4, with D uncertain. This CDR3 spans 15 amino acids. V lost 4 bases, J lost 3 bases, and 13 bases lay in between. Germline V CDR1 and CDR2: SGHRS, YFSETQ. CDR3 loop: CASSLNGWANEKLFF. Written as DNA, the CDR3 is TGCGCCAGCAGCCTCAACGGGTGGGCTAATGAAAAACTGTTTTTT.

This clonotype has a handful of counts. This sequence joins TRBV10-3 and TRBJ2-1; D possibly uses TRBD1 or TRBD2 (6 bases each). Trimming removed 4 bases from V and 7 bases from J, with 17 bases in between. From germline, CDR1 is ENHRY and CDR2 SYGVKD. The CDR3 consists of 15 residues. Here the CDR3 DNA reads TGTGCCATCAGTGGTAACGGGGGCCCGACAAATGAGCAGTTCTTC. It encodes CAISGNGGPTNEQFF.

There are a few counts of this clonotype. The V call is TRBV12-3 or TRBV12-4, the J call TRBJ2-5; D is unresolved. The CDR3 contains 13 residues. V lost 5 bases to trimming and J lost 5 bases, with 12 bases between them. The chain's CDR3 is CASSASVGETQYF. The CDR3 nucleotides read TGTGCCAGCAGTGCATCGGTTGGGGAGACCCAGTACTTC.

This clonotype has ten or more counts. This rearrangement joins TRBV7-9 to TRBJ2-5; TRBD1 agrees at 7 bases. Germline CDR1 reads SEHNR; CDR2 reads FQNEAQ (reference sequence). The J segment lost 5 bases and the V segment lost 6 bases, leaving 9 bases of the junction unmatched. CDR3 length: 14 amino acids. The CDR3 here is CASRATGAQETQYF. As DNA, the CDR3 is TGTGCCAGCAGAGCAACAGGGGCTCAGGAGACCCAGTACTTC. The whole variable domain, filled in from reference TRBV7-9 and TRBJ2-5, reads DTGVSQNPRHKITKRGQNVTFRCDPISEHNRLYWYRQTLGQGPEFLTYFQNEAQLEKSRLLSDRFSAERPKGSFSTLEIQRTEQGDSAMYLCASRATGAQETQYFGPGTRLLVL.

This clonotype appeared a few times. V and J are TRBV28 and TRBJ1-5; D is unresolved. Germline V gene sequence: CDR1 MDHEN, CDR2 SYDVKM. This CDR3 has 16 amino acids. V gave up 3 bases and J gave up 1 base, with 13 bases separating them. The CDR3: CASSFRAAASNQPQHF. The CDR3 DNA follows: TGTGCCAGCAGTTTTAGAGCGGCAGCCAGCAATCAGCCCCAGCATTTT.

This clonotype appeared many times. V usage is TRBV7-6 and J usage is TRBJ2-7; perhaps TRBD1 as D (7 bases). The CDR3 runs to 15 residues. The V end was cut by 5 bases, the J end by 0 bases, with 14 bases between. Per the germline V gene, CDR1 is SGHVS and CDR2 is FNYEAQ. The CDR3 DNA is TGTGCCAGCAGCCGCGGGACAGAAGGCTCCTACGAGCAGTACTTC. Protein product: CASSRGTEGSYEQYF.

This clonotype was counted only a few times. This chain joins TRBV10-3 and TRBJ2-7; D gene uncertain. The CDR3 runs 13 residues. Trimming took 6 bases from V and 3 from J, leaving 12 bases between them. Germline loops: CDR1 ENHRY, CDR2 SYGVKD. In nucleotides, the CDR3 is TGTGCCATCAGGGGAAACCTTTACTACGAGCAGTACTTC. It is translated as CAIRGNLYYEQYF.

This clonotype has a handful of counts. This CDR3 reads CSAIKGGAWETQYF. The DNA of the CDR3 is TGCAGTGCTATAAAAGGGGGGGCGTGGGAGACCCAGTACTTC. This chain joins TRBV20-1 and TRBJ2-5; D perhaps matches TRBD2 (7 bases). This CDR3 comprises 14 residues. Germline V CDR1 and CDR2: DFQATT, SNEGSKA (reference sequence). Between the trimmed V and J ends, which lost 4 bases and 5 bases, there was a span of 17 bases.

This clonotype has just a few counts. This sequence joins TRBV5-6 and TRBJ1-1; 8 bases align to TRBD1. The CDR3 consists of 15 residues. The germline V gene encodes CDR1 SGHDT and CDR2 YYEEEE. With 2 bases clipped from V and 1 base from J, the junction kept 4 bases outside the gene matches. Here the CDR3 DNA reads TGTGCCAGCAGCTTCTACAGGGGGTGGAACACTGAAGCTTTCTTT. This codes for CASSFYRGWNTEAFF. Combining the CDR3 with reference TRBV5-6 and TRBJ1-1 gives the whole variable domain DAGVTQSPTHLIKTRGQQVTLRCSPKSGHDTVSWYQQALGQGPQFIFQYYEEEERQRGNFPDRFSGHQFPNYSSELNVNALLLGDSALYLCASSFYRGWNTEAFFGQGTRLTVV.

There are many counts of this clonotype. The rearrangement joins TRBV7-8 to TRBJ1-2; D uncertain. CDR3 length equals 14 residues. V lost 4 bases and J 7 bases, leaving 16 bases between the germline ends. Germline loops: CDR1 SGHVS, CDR2 FQNEAQ. The CDR3 region is CASSSLEGYSGYTF. Here the CDR3 DNA reads TGTGCCAGCAGCTCCCTGGAAGGCTACAGTGGCTACACCTTC. Supplemented by reference TRBV7-8 and TRBJ1-2, the full variable domain reads GAGVSQSPRYKVAKRGQDVALRCDPISGHVSLFWYQQALGQGPEFLTYFQNEAQLDKSGLPSDRFFAERPEGSVSTLKIQRTQQEDSAVYLCASSSLEGYSGYTFGSGTRLTVV.

The chain employs TRBV24-1 and TRBJ1-5; D gene uncertain. The germline gives CDR1 KGHDR, CDR2 SFDVKD. Trimming shortened V by 6 bases and J by 6 bases, and 11 bases separated the two germline ends. The CDR3 is 13 amino acids. This chain's CDR3 is CATSKRAGQPQHF. The CDR3 DNA reads TGTGCCACCAGTAAGAGGGCCGGTCAGCCCCAGCATTTT.